This TCR beta chain was identified during a study of T cell repertoires in cytomegalovirus infection. Study summary: An indication of both CMV infection and matching HLA type came from public TCR beta signatures. Study-wide results and limits: Summed public TCR beta family frequency identified CMV carriers bearing the relevant HLA.

Germline assignment: CDR1 KGHSH and CDR2 LQKENI. The ends were cut back, 4 bases at V and 5 bases at J, with 15 bases in the middle. The CDR3 has 14 amino acids. This clonotype was recorded a few times. Antigen specificity is unknown. TCRdb re-called the reads through MiXCR, storing one row per CDR3 protein. The table shows roughly 920,000 distinct CDR3 sequences, with roughly 31% occurring only once. The source of this sequence is a human donor in good health (CMV status not recorded). Some clones in this sample may be carry-over from other donors' samples. J is TRBJ2-7 and V is TRBV18, with D possibly called TRBD1 or TRBD2 (6 bases each). Specimen: cultured CD8+ T cells from PBMCs, collected from culture after CMV antigen stimulation. The CDR3 reads CASSLGGVLNEQYF. The CDR3 DNA reads TGTGCCAGCTCACTCGGGGGCGTTTTAAACGAGCAGTACTTC. The variable domain in full, with the rest retrieved from reference TRBV18 and TRBJ2-7, is NAGVMQNPRHLVRRRGQEARLRCSPMKGHSHVYWYRQLPEEGLKFMVYLQKENIIDESGMPKERFSAEFPKEGPSILRIQQVVRGDSAAYFCASSLGGVLNEQYFGPGTRLTVT.